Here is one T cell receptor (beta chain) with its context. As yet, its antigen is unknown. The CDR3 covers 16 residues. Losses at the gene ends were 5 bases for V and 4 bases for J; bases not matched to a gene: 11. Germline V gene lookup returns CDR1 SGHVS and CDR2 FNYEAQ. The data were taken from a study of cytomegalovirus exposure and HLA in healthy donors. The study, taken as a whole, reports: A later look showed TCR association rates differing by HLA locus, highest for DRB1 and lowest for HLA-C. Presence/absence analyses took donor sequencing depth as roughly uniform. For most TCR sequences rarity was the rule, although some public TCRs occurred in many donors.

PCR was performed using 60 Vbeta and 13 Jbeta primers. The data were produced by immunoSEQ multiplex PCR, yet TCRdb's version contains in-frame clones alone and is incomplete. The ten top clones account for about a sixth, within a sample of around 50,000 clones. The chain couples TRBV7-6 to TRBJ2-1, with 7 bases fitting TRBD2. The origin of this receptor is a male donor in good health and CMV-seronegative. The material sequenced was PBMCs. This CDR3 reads CASSHGGDPNYNEQFF. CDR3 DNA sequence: TGTGCCAGCAGCCATGGGGGGGATCCCAATTACAATGAGCAGTTCTTC.